These 5 T cell receptor beta chains came from one sample sequenced in a study of cytomegalovirus exposure and HLA in healthy donors (dated by TCRdb to the late 2010s). Libraries were built with the immunoSEQ multiplex PCR assay. The multiplex PCR relied on a mix of 60 forward primers for TCR Vbeta segments and 13 reverse primers for TCR Jbeta segments. TCRdb carries this immuneACCESS record with in-frame sequences only. Its versions omit some clonotypes, under half of them owing to an unresolved V gene in the studies checked, with the rest unexplained. The sample includes 85,000 to 100,000 clones, with roughly 67% observed a single time. Jointly, the top ten make up 2% to 2.5% of the sample. What was sequenced was PBMCs. These receptors originate from a human donor in good health.

The chain employs TRBV7-6 and TRBJ1-1, with 8 nucleotides matching TRBD1. The ends lost 3 bases at V and 5 bases at J; junction bases unmatched: 14. The V gene's germline CDR1 is SGHVS and CDR2 FNYEAQ. CDR3 length: 17 residues. The CDR3 DNA reads TGTGCCAGCAGCTTCACAGGACAGGGACGTTTTGGGACTGAAGCTTTCTTT. Its translation: CASSFTGQGRFGTEAFF.

This rearrangement joins TRBV7-2 to TRBJ1-6, with TRBD1 as a possible D gene (6 bases). The V end lost 3 bases, the J end lost 7 bases, and 13 bases lay between the germline ends. Germline V gene data show CDR1 as SGHTA and CDR2 as FQGNSA. CDR3 size: 15 residues. CDR3 sequence: CASSFQQGTNSPLHF. CDR3 nucleotides: TGTGCCAGCAGCTTTCAACAGGGTACCAATTCACCCCTCCACTTT.

V and J are TRBV10-1 and TRBJ2-1; tentatively, D is TRBD2 (5 bases). This CDR3 has 14 residues. V lost 8 bases and J lost 5, with 16 bases in between. Germline values: CDR1 WNHNN, CDR2 SYGVQD (reference sequence). The DNA for the CDR3 is TGCGCCAGCCTACGGACCCGGAGGAACAATGAGCAGTTCTTC. It specifies CASLRTRRNNEQFF.

This clone was observed a single time. This chain joins TRBV6-4 and TRBJ1-1, with D tentatively TRBD1 (6 bases). The CDR3 contains 13 residues. The V gene lost 6 bases and the J gene lost 3 bases, with 11 bases spanning the gap. Germline lookup yields CDR1 MRHNA and CDR2 SNTAGT. The CDR3 here is CASRARGDTEAFF. CDR3 bases: TGTGCCAGCAGGGCCAGGGGCGACACTGAAGCTTTCTTT.

V and J are TRBV7-2 and TRBJ2-5; D perhaps matches TRBD1 (6 bases). The end of the DNA aligns better with TRBJ2-7, so the J call may be wrong. Germline CDR1 and CDR2: SGHTA and FQGNSA. This CDR3 is 16 amino acids long. CDR3 bases: TGTGCCAGCAGCTTAGAGGGACACATGAGCTCCTACGAGCAGTACTTC. Protein: CASSLEGHMSSYEQYF.